The source of this T cell receptor (beta chain) is a study of CD8+ T cells in alopecia areata. Study overall: A regimen of oral tofacitinib, 5 to 10 mg twice daily, was given to treated patients. Tofacitinib lasted 6 to 18 months, then 6 months off drug. Study observations and caveats: Sequenced scalp T cells also include alphabeta T cells resident in normal skin.

Investigators isolated RNA and reverse transcribed it into cDNA to act as the sequencing template. Sequencing used immunoSEQ multiplex PCR; TCRdb keeps in-frame clones, though not all of them. The profile shows more than 150,000 clones, approximately 53% of them singletons. Only a few counts were recorded for this clone. Its antigen remains unidentified. Other nucleotide sequences from this sample produce the same CDR3. PBMCs were stained for CD3, CD4 and CD8, and CD4+ and CD8+ T cells were sorted. From germline, CDR1 is SQVTM and CDR2 ANQGSEA. The CDR3 has 12 amino acids. V was clipped by 6 bases and J by 2 bases; unmatched bases: 2.

This specimen consisted of CD8+ T cells sorted from blood, obtained at week 0. This TCR came from a human donor with alopecia areata. The rearrangement uses TRBV29-1 and TRBJ1-2, with 8 positions matching TRBD1. The CDR3 protein is CSVGDRNYGYTF. Written as DNA, the CDR3 is TGCAGCGTGGGGGACAGGAACTATGGCTACACCTTC.